Listed below are T cell receptor beta chains from one sample, sequenced in a study of shared clonotypes between healthy human individuals. The table came from immunoSEQ multiplex PCR; TCRdb's copy has only in-frame clones and leaves some out. This table holds approximately 500,000 clones, almost 97% found once. The sample taken for sequencing was naive CD4+ T cells sorted from blood. Source of these receptors: a woman younger than 45 in good health. CDR3s include the opening cysteine and the closing phenylalanine or tryptophan. D genes are given only for firm matches. Expanded clones are given a class, and other clones once, few, many or no size at all.

clone_size: -; j_call: TRBJ1-2; d_call: TRBD1; v_call: TRBV2; cdr3_nt: TGTGCCAGCAGTTGGACAGGGCCTGGCTACACCTTC; cdr3_aa: CASSWTGPGYTF
clone_size: once; j_call: TRBJ1-5; d_call: TRBD1; v_call: TRBV18; cdr3_nt: TGTGCCAGCTCACGGACAGGGGGGGTCTCAGGCAATCAGCCCCAGCATTTT; cdr3_aa: CASSRTGGVSGNQPQHF
clone_size: -; j_call: TRBJ2-2; d_call: -; v_call: TRBV27; cdr3_nt: TGTGCCAGCAGTTTATTGGCAGGGAACACCGGGGAGCTGTTTTTT; cdr3_aa: CASSLLAGNTGELFF
clone_size: once; j_call: TRBJ1-4; d_call: -; v_call: TRBV28; cdr3_nt: TGTGCCAGCAGCCTCGGCGGGGAGACTAATGAAAAACTGTTTTTT; cdr3_aa: CASSLGGETNEKLFF
clone_size: once; j_call: TRBJ2-3; d_call: -; v_call: TRBV7-3; cdr3_nt: TGTGCCAGCAGCCCGCGAACAGATACGCAGTATTTT; cdr3_aa: CASSPRTDTQYF
clone_size: -; j_call: TRBJ1-5; d_call: -; v_call: TRBV28; cdr3_nt: TGTGCCAGCAGTTTTATTATAGGGGTCGGACTCAATCAGCCCCAGCATTTT; cdr3_aa: CASSFIIGVGLNQPQHF
clone_size: -; j_call: TRBJ1-1; d_call: -; v_call: TRBV11-2; cdr3_nt: TGTGCCAGCAGCTTAGCGCCAGGGCTTGAAGCTTTCTTT; cdr3_aa: CASSLAPGLEAFF
clone_size: -; j_call: TRBJ1-3; d_call: -; v_call: TRBV21-1; cdr3_nt: TGTGCCAGCAGCAAAGTAAGGGACCCTGGAAACACCATATATTTT; cdr3_aa: CASSKVRDPGNTIYF
clone_size: -; j_call: TRBJ2-7; d_call: -; v_call: TRBV18; cdr3_nt: TGTGCCAGCTCACCCTCGCGGGATGGCCACGAGCAGTACTTC; cdr3_aa: CASSPSRDGHEQYF
clone_size: -; j_call: TRBJ1-1; d_call: -; v_call: TRBV6-5; cdr3_nt: TGTGCCAGCAGTTACGCTGGTGGGGTGAACACTGAAGCTTTCTTT; cdr3_aa: CASSYAGGVNTEAFF
clone_size: -; j_call: TRBJ2-2; d_call: TRBD1; v_call: TRBV6-6; cdr3_nt: TGTGCCAGCACCGACAGGGGGACCGGGGAGCTGTTTTTT; cdr3_aa: CASTDRGTGELFF
clone_size: -; j_call: TRBJ2-3; d_call: TRBD2; v_call: TRBV7-2; cdr3_nt: TGTGCCAGCAGCTTGGGGGGGTTTCGCACAGATACGCAGTATTTT; cdr3_aa: CASSLGGFRTDTQYF
clone_size: -; j_call: TRBJ1-5; d_call: -; v_call: TRBV7-2; cdr3_nt: TGTGCCAGCGGGCTGGGGGGAGGAAGCAATCAGCCCCAGCATTTT; cdr3_aa: CASGLGGGSNQPQHF
clone_size: -; j_call: TRBJ2-7; d_call: -; v_call: TRBV6-1; cdr3_nt: TGTGCCAGCAGTGAAGGGTGGGCGACAGAGGAAGAGCAGTACTTC; cdr3_aa: CASSEGWATEEEQYF
clone_size: -; j_call: TRBJ2-7; d_call: -; v_call: TRBV5-1; cdr3_nt: TGCGCCAGCAGCTTGGACATCCCCTACGAGCAGTACTTC; cdr3_aa: CASSLDIPYEQYF
clone_size: -; j_call: TRBJ2-1; d_call: TRBD2; v_call: TRBV13; cdr3_nt: TGTGCCAGCAGCTGGAGGACTAGATCCCTGGCTATTGATGAGCAGTTCTTC; cdr3_aa: CASSWRTRSLAIDEQFF
clone_size: few; j_call: TRBJ1-1; d_call: -; v_call: TRBV7-9; cdr3_nt: TGTGCCAGCAGCTTAGCGCCGGACGCTACTGAAGCTTTCTTT; cdr3_aa: CASSLAPDATEAFF
clone_size: once; j_call: TRBJ2-7; d_call: TRBD2; v_call: TRBV5-4; cdr3_nt: TGTGCCAGCAGTAGACCGGGACTAGACTACGAGCAGTACTTC; cdr3_aa: CASSRPGLDYEQYF
clone_size: -; j_call: TRBJ1-5; d_call: -; v_call: TRBV19; cdr3_nt: TGTGCCAGTAGTGCTCGAACCTATCAGCCCCAGCATTTT; cdr3_aa: CASSARTYQPQHF
clone_size: -; j_call: TRBJ2-3; d_call: -; v_call: TRBV11-3; cdr3_nt: TGTGCCAGCAGCGGGAGTGGTCCAGGGGCCTCAAGTCTAGATACGCAGTATTTT; cdr3_aa: CASSGSGPGASSLDTQYF
clone_size: once; j_call: TRBJ1-2; d_call: -; v_call: TRBV6-6; cdr3_nt: TGTGCCACCTGGGGGGGGGAACCGACCTTCTATGGCTACACCTTC; cdr3_aa: CATWGGEPTFYGYTF
clone_size: once; j_call: TRBJ2-3; d_call: TRBD1; v_call: TRBV18; cdr3_nt: TGTGCCAGCTCACAGCAGGGGGCCCGAGGCACAGATACGCAGTATTTT; cdr3_aa: CASSQQGARGTDTQYF
clone_size: -; j_call: TRBJ2-7; d_call: TRBD1; v_call: TRBV6-6; cdr3_nt: TGTGCCAGCAGGAACGCAGGGGGCGAGCAGTACTTC; cdr3_aa: CASRNAGGEQYF
clone_size: -; j_call: TRBJ2-7; d_call: -; v_call: TRBV19; cdr3_nt: TGTGCCAGTAGTATCCGACACCTCTCCTACGAGCAGTACTTC; cdr3_aa: CASSIRHLSYEQYF
clone_size: -; j_call: TRBJ2-7; d_call: -; v_call: TRBV6-7; cdr3_nt: TGTGCCAGCAGTCTGGGCTCGGCAGGCGAGCAGTACTTC; cdr3_aa: CASSLGSAGEQYF
clone_size: -; j_call: TRBJ2-3; d_call: TRBD2; v_call: TRBV5-1; cdr3_nt: TGCGCCAGCAGCCCCCTAGCGGGAGAACCAGATACGCAGTATTTT; cdr3_aa: CASSPLAGEPDTQYF
clone_size: -; j_call: TRBJ2-5; d_call: TRBD2; v_call: TRBV30; cdr3_nt: TGTGCCTGGAACAAGAGGACTAGCGGGAGGGGCAAGGGAGAGACCCAGTACTTC; cdr3_aa: CAWNKRTSGRGKGETQYF
clone_size: -; j_call: TRBJ2-6; d_call: -; v_call: TRBV10-1; cdr3_nt: TGCGCCAGCAGTGAGTCGTATGCGGGAAGCTCTGGGGCCAACGTCCTGACTTTC; cdr3_aa: CASSESYAGSSGANVLTF
clone_size: -; j_call: TRBJ1-6; d_call: -; v_call: TRBV7-9; cdr3_nt: TGTGCCAGCAGCAGTTCAGACAGGCTGAATTCACCCCTCCACTTT; cdr3_aa: CASSSSDRLNSPLHF
clone_size: -; j_call: TRBJ2-1; d_call: TRBD1; v_call: TRBV10-1; cdr3_nt: TGCGCCAGCAGTCGGCAGGGGGTGAATGAGCAGTTCTTC; cdr3_aa: CASSRQGVNEQFF
clone_size: -; j_call: TRBJ2-7; d_call: TRBD2; v_call: TRBV30; cdr3_nt: TGTGCCTGGAGTCGTCTAGCGGGAGGCCCCTACGAGCAGTACTTC; cdr3_aa: CAWSRLAGGPYEQYF
clone_size: -; j_call: TRBJ1-1; d_call: TRBD1; v_call: TRBV18; cdr3_nt: TGTGCCAGCTCACCCGGGACAGGGAGAGACACTGAAGCTTTCTTT; cdr3_aa: CASSPGTGRDTEAFF
clone_size: -; j_call: TRBJ2-7; d_call: TRBD2; v_call: TRBV11-1; cdr3_nt: TGTGCCAGCAGCTTAGCGTTTAGCGGGATTCGGGAGCAGTACTTC; cdr3_aa: CASSLAFSGIREQYF
clone_size: -; j_call: TRBJ2-1; d_call: -; v_call: TRBV4-2; cdr3_nt: TGTGCCAGCAGCCAAGGATCCGGATTGGGGGACCGGTTCTTC; cdr3_aa: CASSQGSGLGDRFF
clone_size: -; j_call: TRBJ1-1; d_call: -; v_call: TRBV28; cdr3_nt: TGTGCCAGCACGGAGAGGGGGAACACTGAAGCTTTCTTT; cdr3_aa: CASTERGNTEAFF
clone_size: -; j_call: TRBJ1-1; d_call: -; v_call: TRBV19; cdr3_nt: TGTGCCAGTAGTATACCCGAAGGGTCGCCTTTCTTT; cdr3_aa: CASSIPEGSPFF
clone_size: -; j_call: TRBJ2-7; d_call: -; v_call: TRBV10-3; cdr3_nt: TGTGCCATCAGTGTAATAGACAGCTACGAGCAGTACTTC; cdr3_aa: CAISVIDSYEQYF
clone_size: -; j_call: TRBJ2-3; d_call: TRBD2; v_call: TRBV13; cdr3_nt: TGTGCCAGCACCAATAGCGGGAATGGTTGGACAGATACGCAGTATTTT; cdr3_aa: CASTNSGNGWTDTQYF
clone_size: -; j_call: TRBJ2-7; d_call: -; v_call: TRBV10-3; cdr3_nt: TGTGCCGCTTCCACTGGGGACTGGGCCTACGAGCAGTACTTC; cdr3_aa: CAASTGDWAYEQYF
clone_size: -; j_call: TRBJ2-7; d_call: -; v_call: TRBV27; cdr3_nt: TGTGCCAGCAGTTTATCGTGGCTAGATAGTTCCTACGAGCAGTACTTC; cdr3_aa: CASSLSWLDSSYEQYF
clone_size: -; j_call: TRBJ2-7; d_call: TRBD1; v_call: TRBV7-8; cdr3_nt: TGTGCCAGCACCCGGACAGGGGGCATGTACGAGCAGTACTTC; cdr3_aa: CASTRTGGMYEQYF
clone_size: -; j_call: TRBJ1-1; d_call: -; v_call: TRBV5-8; cdr3_nt: TGTGCCAGCAGCACGGACGGATACACTGAAGCTTTCTTT; cdr3_aa: CASSTDGYTEAFF
clone_size: -; j_call: TRBJ1-1; d_call: -; v_call: TRBV28; cdr3_nt: TGTGCCAGCAGCCCTACTGGACAGCCCACTGAAGCTTTCTTT; cdr3_aa: CASSPTGQPTEAFF
clone_size: once; j_call: TRBJ2-7; d_call: TRBD2; v_call: TRBV19; cdr3_nt: TGTGCCAGTAGTCATCCTAGCGGCTACGAGCAGTACTTC; cdr3_aa: CASSHPSGYEQYF
clone_size: -; j_call: TRBJ2-5; d_call: TRBD1; v_call: TRBV28; cdr3_nt: TGTGCCAGCAGTTTCACAGGGGGCAGACAGACCCAGTACTTC; cdr3_aa: CASSFTGGRQTQYF